This passage covers 21 T cell receptor beta chains from one sample sequenced in a study of cytomegalovirus exposure and HLA in healthy donors. Primers for the PCR totalled 60 Vbeta and 13 Jbeta. Using immunoSEQ multiplex PCR, the repertoire was profiled, and TCRdb retains in-frame clones only, with some absent. Of 130,000 or so clones listed, around 75% are singletons. What was sequenced was PBMCs. The origin of the receptors is a man aged 35-49 years in good health and CMV-seronegative.

The V and J genes are TRBV27 and TRBJ1-2, with 7 bases that match TRBD1. The length of the CDR3 is 14 residues. Germline trimming cut 5 bases from V and 4 bases from J; bases unmatched to any gene: 7. Looked up from germline, CDR1 is MNHEY and CDR2 is SMNVEV (reference sequence). CDR3 DNA sequence: TGTGCCAGCAGTCCCCGCCGGGACAGCTATGGCTACACCTTC. Translated: CASSPRRDSYGYTF.

The rearrangement joins TRBV18 to TRBJ1-1; tentatively, D is TRBD1 (6 bases). CDR3 length equals 14 residues. Per germline, CDR1 KGHSH and CDR2 LQKENI. Trimming pared 3 bases from V and 4 bases from J, leaving 12 bases between. CDR3 sequence: CASSPPGVGTEAFF. As DNA, the CDR3 is TGTGCCAGCTCACCTCCAGGGGTTGGCACTGAAGCTTTCTTT.

This chain connects TRBV6-5 to TRBJ1-6, with D unresolved. The germline gives CDR1 MNHEY, CDR2 SVGAGI. The CDR3 consists of 15 residues. Trimming took off 4 bases at V and 7 bases at J, with 14 bases between the two ends. DNA for the CDR3: TGTGCCAGCAGTTCCGGAGGGCTCGGCAATTCACCCCTCCACTTT. Translated, it gives CASSSGGLGNSPLHF.

V and J are TRBV11-3 and TRBJ1-5; 11 nucleotides agree with TRBD1. From germline, CDR1 is SGHNT and CDR2 YENEEA. The CDR3 totals 16 residues. The CDR3 DNA is TGTGGGACCCGGGGGGACAGGGGGAAGGGCAATCAGCCCCAGCATTTT. Its translation is CGTRGDRGKGNQPQHF.

This sequence joins TRBV19 and TRBJ1-2, with 7 positions matching TRBD1. Trimming at V came to 7 bases and at J to 3 bases, leaving 23 bases not matched to a gene. CDR3 length equals 19 residues. Germline V gene data show CDR1 as LNHDA and CDR2 as SQIVND (reference sequence). CDR3 coding DNA: TGTGCCAGTATGGGTCCGGGTGGGACAGCCAAACGAGGGTACTATGGCTACACCTTC. The encoded protein is CASMGPGGTAKRGYYGYTF.

V and J are TRBV28 and TRBJ1-1; 10 bases agree with TRBD1. V lost 4 bases and J lost 9; bases outside the gene matches: 11. Germline assignment: CDR1 MDHEN and CDR2 SYDVKM. CDR3 length: 15 amino acids. The DNA of the CDR3 is TGTGCCAGCAGTTCAAACCCGGGACAGGGGTGGAAAGCTTTCTTT. Protein: CASSSNPGQGWKAFF.

The rearrangement uses TRBV18 and TRBJ2-5; a weak D match, TRBD1 (6 bases). CDR1 KGHSH and CDR2 LQKENI come from the germline V gene. The length of the CDR3 is 15 residues. V was clipped by 4 bases and J by 2 bases, with 14 bases between them. DNA for the CDR3: TGTGCCAGCTCACAGCAGGGGCCACCGCAAGAGACCCAGTACTTC. This sequence encodes CASSQQGPPQETQYF.

The chain joins TRBV9 to TRBJ2-7, with 7 nucleotides matching TRBD1. The CDR3 has 14 residues. Germline CDR1 reads SGDLS; CDR2 reads YYNGEE. V shed 6 bases, J shed 5 bases, and the junction held 11 bases outside the gene matches. In DNA, the CDR3 is TGTGCCAGCACCCCGACAGGGAGTCAGGACGAGCAGTACTTC. Residues: CASTPTGSQDEQYF. Full variable domain (remainder filled in from reference TRBV9 and TRBJ2-7): DSGVTQTPKHLITATGQRVTLRCSPRSGDLSVYWYQQSLDQGLQFLIQYYNGEERAKGNILERFSAQQFPDLHSELNLSSLELGDSALYFCASTPTGSQDEQYFGPGTRLTVT.

The chain employs TRBV2 and TRBJ1-1; no reliable D call. V gave up 5 bases and J gave up 0 bases, with 7 bases separating them. This CDR3 has 13 amino acids. Per the germline V gene, CDR1 is SNHLY and CDR2 is FYNNEI. CDR3 in amino acids: CASSSTLNTEAFF. CDR3 DNA sequence: TGTGCCAGCAGTTCAACACTGAACACTGAAGCTTTCTTT.

The chain employs TRBV6-6 and TRBJ1-2; tentatively, D is TRBD1 (5 bases). Germline CDR1 is MNHNY and CDR2 is SVGAGI (reference sequence). The CDR3 runs to 12 residues. The V and J ends lost 7 bases and 8 bases respectively, with 14 bases between them. CDR3 region: CASINRGDGYTF. The CDR3 DNA is TGTGCCAGCATTAACCGGGGGGACGGCTACACCTTC.

This chain connects TRBV28 to TRBJ1-2; 7 nucleotides align to TRBD1. The CDR3 length is 15 residues. Germline CDR1 reads MDHEN; CDR2 reads SYDVKM. The ends lost 5 bases at V and 7 bases at J; junction bases unmatched: 13. CDR3 DNA sequence: TGTGCCAGCAGTCTTACACAGGGGACTAGAGGTGGCTACACCTTC. As protein: CASSLTQGTRGGYTF.

V is TRBV2 and J is TRBJ2-3; 10 bases agree with TRBD2. Trimming cost V 2 bases and J 6 bases; bases outside gene matches: 5. The CDR3 loop spans 15 amino acids. Germline V CDR1 and CDR2: SNHLY, FYNNEI. The CDR3 loop is CASSENLAGADTQYF. CDR3 nucleotide sequence: TGTGCCAGCAGTGAAAATCTAGCGGGGGCGGATACGCAGTATTTT.

The chain couples TRBV5-1 to TRBJ2-5; 10 positions match TRBD1. Per germline, CDR1 SGHRS and CDR2 YFSETQ. J lost 4 bases, V lost 1 base, and 10 bases had no gene match. The CDR3 length is 17 residues. The CDR3 protein is CASSLWGQGNDAETQYF. The CDR3 DNA reads TGCGCCAGCAGCTTGTGGGGACAGGGGAATGATGCAGAGACCCAGTACTTC.

The CDR3 region is CASSYATGSGEKLFF. CDR3 sequence (DNA): TGTGCCAGCAGTTACGCGACAGGGTCGGGTGAAAAACTGTTTTTT. The chain links TRBV6-5 to TRBJ1-4; 7 positions match TRBD1. Germline-derived CDR1 and CDR2 are MNHEY and SVGAGI. V shed 2 bases and J 7 bases; nucleotides not matched to a gene: 7. The CDR3 loop spans 15 amino acids.

The rearrangement uses TRBV28 and TRBJ1-5; 7 bases line up with TRBD1. Germline CDR1 reads MDHEN; CDR2 reads SYDVKM. The CDR3 totals 16 residues. The V gene end was trimmed by 2 bases and the J gene end by 2 bases; junction bases not matched to a gene: 6. The CDR3 bases are TGTGCCAGCAGTTTAACGGCAGGGGGAGGCAATCAGCCCCAGCATTTT. It encodes CASSLTAGGGNQPQHF.

J is TRBJ1-4 and V is TRBV5-8, with a possible D match to TRBD1 (6 bases). Trimming shortened V by 4 bases and J by 8 bases, and 15 bases separated the two germline ends. This CDR3 has 14 amino acids. Germline-derived CDR1 and CDR2 are SGHTS and YDEGEE. CDR3 amino acids: CASSQWGRVEKLFF. Here the CDR3 DNA reads TGTGCCAGCAGCCAATGGGGGCGAGTAGAAAAACTGTTTTTT.

This chain links TRBV5-1 with TRBJ2-6, with 7 bases that match TRBD1. The V and J ends lost 3 bases and 1 base, in that order; junction bases with no gene match: 19. The V gene's germline CDR1 is SGHRS and CDR2 YFSETQ. The CDR3 has 21 amino acids. In nucleotides, the CDR3 is TGCGCCAGCAGCTCCCTTGGGGTCGACAGGGAAAGTTTGTCTGGGGCCAACGTCCTGACTTTC. Translation: CASSSLGVDRESLSGANVLTF.

The chain uses TRBV7-9 and TRBJ2-7; D gene unclear. CDR3 length: 11 amino acids. Trimming stripped 3 bases from V and 3 bases from J, with 3 bases between. The V gene's germline CDR1 is SEHNR and CDR2 FQNEAQ (reference sequence). The CDR3 DNA follows: TGTGCCAGCAGCTTGAGCTACGAGCAGTACTTC. Translated, it gives CASSLSYEQYF.

In this sample, this clone turned up once. The chain carries TRBV2 and TRBJ1-2; 10 nucleotides match TRBD1. Trimming removed 4 bases from V and 10 bases from J; junction bases left unmatched: 6. The CDR3 loop spans 13 amino acids. Germline V gene data show CDR1 as SNHLY and CDR2 as FYNNEI. CDR3 DNA: TGTGCCAGCAGTGTGACAGGGGGCGCCGACTACACCTTC. It yields the protein CASSVTGGADYTF.

On this clone itself: The same CDR3 is also encoded by other DNA sequences in this sample. The J gene is TRBJ1-3, the V gene TRBV6-5; possibly TRBD1 for D (5 bases). Germline lookup yields CDR1 MNHEY and CDR2 SVGAGI. The CDR3 has 15 amino acids. V was pared by 3 bases and J by 3 bases, with 12 bases between. The CDR3 DNA is TGTGCCAGCAGTTATGGTGGGGCTCGTGGAAACACCATATATTTT. Its translation is CASSYGGARGNTIYF.

DNA of the CDR3: TGCGCCAGCAGTTTACGACAGGGGAACACTGAAGCTTTCTTT. Amino acids: CASSLRQGNTEAFF. The V and J genes are TRBV5-1 and TRBJ1-1; 7 nucleotides align to TRBD1. This CDR3 is 14 amino acids long. Germline V gene sequence: CDR1 SGHRS, CDR2 YFSETQ. Trimming removed 5 bases from V and 1 base from J; junction bases left unmatched: 5.